This T cell receptor beta chain appears in the sequencing data of a study of blood T cell repertoires in COVID-19. Germline trimming cut 3 bases from V and 5 bases from J; bases unmatched to any gene: 8. The germline CDR1 and CDR2 sequences are SGHDT and YYEEEE. The CDR3 has 15 amino acids. Clones were sequenced by immunoSEQ multiplex PCR, and TCRdb holds only the in-frame ones, with some missing. The top ten clones hold approximately 1.2% of a sample with 300,000 to 400,000 clones, around 89% of them seen once. Individuals aged 18 to 89 years were recruited from roughly 23 US areas. Recovered participants had two consecutive negative NP/OP PCR tests, healthcare professional clearance, or symptom resolution.

The rearrangement uses TRBV5-6 and TRBJ1-1, with 9 bases matching TRBD1. The receptor was derived from a woman under 30 who had recovered from COVID-19. The sample taken for sequencing was PBMCs or T cells enriched from blood (not recorded which). The chain's CDR3 is CASSYTTGGETEAFF. The CDR3 coding sequence is TGTGCCAGCAGCTACACCACAGGGGGCGAAACTGAAGCTTTCTTT.